Listed below are T cell receptor beta chains from one sample, sequenced in a study of CD8+ T cells in alopecia areata. The assay was immunoSEQ multiplex PCR, and TCRdb's table has in-frame clones only and misses some. There are about 90,000 clones in the sample; around 47% occur only once, and around 19% lies in the top ten. The sample consisted of CD8+ T cells sorted from blood, taken at week 24, from a patient treated with tofacitinib. These receptors were taken from a human donor with alopecia areata. Each CDR3 is given with its conserved first and last residue. A D gene is named only where the DNA matches it firmly. Some rows have no size entry. The others give once, few or many, or a class for an expanded clone.

TRBV4-1	16	TRBJ2-2	few	TRBD1	CASSRTGSANTGELFF	TGCGCCAGCAGCCGGACAGGGAGCGCGAACACCGGGGAGCTGTTTTTT
TRBV14	17	TRBJ2-2	NA	TRBD2	CASSVAPAGGRTGELFF	TGTGCCAGCAGCGTAGCTCCCGCGGGAGGGCGGACCGGGGAGCTGTTTTTT
TRBV2	14	TRBJ2-3	NA	NA	CASSDTGSGDTQYF	TGTGCCAGCAGTGACACAGGGTCCGGAGATACGCAGTATTTT
TRBV29-1	11	TRBJ2-7	few	NA	CSGGARGEQYF	TGCAGCGGAGGGGCCAGGGGCGAGCAGTACTTC
TRBV7-2	16	TRBJ2-2	NA	TRBD2	CARFGLAEINTGELFF	TGTGCCAGATTCGGACTAGCGGAGATAAACACCGGGGAGCTGTTTTTT
TRBV5-4	12	TRBJ2-1	once	TRBD1	CASSPGTGEQFF	TGTGCCAGCAGCCCCGGGACAGGTGAGCAGTTCTTC
TRBV2	15	TRBJ2-7	NA	NA	CASSEAHGSGYEQYF	TGTGCCAGCAGTGAAGCTCACGGGAGTGGCTACGAGCAGTACTTC
TRBV30	16	TRBJ1-4	once	TRBD1	CAWSLDRGRLEEKLFF	TGTGCCTGGAGCCTGGACAGGGGGAGGTTGGAGGAAAAACTGTTTTTT
TRBV27	15	TRBJ2-5	NA	TRBD1	CASSPGTGIYETQYF	TGTGCCAGCAGCCCCGGGACAGGGATCTACGAGACCCAGTACTTC
TRBV2	15	TRBJ2-7	once	TRBD1	CASAYSRDRGYEQYF	TGTGCCAGCGCATACAGCCGGGACAGGGGCTACGAGCAGTACTTC
TRBV5-1	17	TRBJ1-4	NA	NA	CASSLGAGARTNEKLFF	TGCGCCAGCAGCTTGGGGGCAGGGGCTAGAACTAATGAAAAACTGTTTTTT
TRBV23-1	18	TRBJ2-5	NA	TRBD1	CASSQEIFPGQGGETQYF	TGCGCCAGCAGTCAAGAGATTTTTCCGGGACAGGGAGGGGAGACCCAGTACTTC
TRBV4-1	16	TRBJ1-2	NA	TRBD1	CASSQGQGTALYGYTF	TGCGCCAGCAGCCAAGGACAGGGGACCGCTCTCTATGGCTACACCTTC
TRBV2	13	TRBJ2-7	few	TRBD2	CASRLAGTVEQYF	TGTGCCAGCAGACTAGCGGGGACAGTGGAGCAGTACTTC
TRBV6-4	14	TRBJ2-1	NA	NA	CASSGGPAYNEQFF	TGTGCCAGCAGTGGGGGGCCAGCCTACAATGAGCAGTTCTTC
TRBV28	19	TRBJ1-2	NA	TRBD1	CASSFPRDSRALRGGGYTF	TGTGCCAGCAGTTTCCCAAGGGACAGTAGAGCCCTTCGGGGAGGTGGCTACACCTTC
TRBV30	16	TRBJ2-3	NA	NA	CACVLPGTREADTQYF	TGTGCCTGCGTTCTCCCCGGGACCCGTGAGGCAGATACGCAGTATTTT
TRBV9	15	TRBJ2-3	once	NA	CASSGQGWGEDTQYF	TGTGCCAGCAGCGGACAGGGATGGGGGGAAGATACGCAGTATTTT
TRBV11-2	14	TRBJ1-4	NA	NA	CASSLEAGIEKLFF	TGTGCCAGCAGCTTAGAGGCAGGAATCGAAAAACTGTTTTTT
TRBV29-1	14	TRBJ2-1	NA	NA	CSVEAGTAYNEQFF	TGCAGCGTTGAGGCGGGGACGGCCTACAATGAGCAGTTCTTC
TRBV2	16	TRBJ2-1	few	TRBD2	CASRDSGRSSYNEQFF	TGTGCCAGCAGAGATAGCGGGAGATCTTCCTACAATGAGCAGTTCTTC
TRBV7-9	13	TRBJ2-7	NA	NA	CASSPRGWEEQYF	TGTGCCAGCAGCCCCCGAGGATGGGAGGAGCAGTACTTC
TRBV4-1	17	TRBJ2-3	NA	NA	CASSQVTIGSSTDTQYF	TGCGCCAGCAGCCAAGTGACGATCGGGTCGTCGACAGATACGCAGTATTTT
TRBV27	12	TRBJ1-2	few	NA	CATQGGTYGYTF	TGTGCCACCCAAGGGGGAACGTATGGCTACACCTTC
TRBV7-9	12	TRBJ2-7	NA	NA	CASSGTPYEQYF	TGTGCCAGCAGCGGGACACCCTACGAGCAGTACTTC
TRBV7-9	16	TRBJ2-2	few	TRBD1	CASSLTGTGNTGELFF	TGTGCCAGCAGCCTTACCGGGACAGGGAACACCGGGGAGCTGTTTTTT
TRBV2	13	TRBJ2-7	NA	NA	CASGQPGPYEQYF	TGTGCCAGCGGCCAGCCAGGGCCGTACGAGCAGTACTTC
TRBV5-4	14	TRBJ1-1	few	NA	CASSWGPWDTEAFF	TGTGCCAGCAGCTGGGGACCGTGGGACACTGAAGCTTTCTTT
TRBV29-1	11	TRBJ1-3	NA	NA	CSAPSGNTIYF	TGCAGCGCCCCCTCTGGAAACACCATATATTTT
TRBV21-1	16	TRBJ1-3	NA	NA	CASMHHAKFGGNTIYF	TGTGCCAGCATGCACCACGCCAAGTTCGGTGGAAACACCATATATTTT
TRBV19	15	TRBJ2-3	NA	NA	CASSMGVRPTDTQYF	TGTGCCAGTAGTATGGGGGTCCGGCCCACAGATACGCAGTATTTT
TRBV7-6	12	TRBJ2-1	NA	NA	CASSLEIDEQFF	TGTGCCAGCAGCCTAGAGATCGATGAGCAGTTCTTC
TRBV9	14	TRBJ2-3	NA	NA	CASGVQGGADTQYF	TGTGCCAGCGGAGTACAAGGGGGGGCAGATACGCAGTATTTT
TRBV28	13	TRBJ1-1	few	NA	CASSLYPVTEAFF	TGTGCCAGCAGTTTATACCCCGTGACTGAAGCTTTCTTT
TRBV29-1	13	TRBJ1-1	NA	TRBD1	CSGFTGEETEAFF	TGCAGCGGGTTTACAGGGGAGGAAACTGAAGCTTTCTTT
TRBV9	14	TRBJ2-7	NA	NA	CASSASSANYEQYF	TGTGCCAGCAGCGCCTCTAGCGCCAACTACGAGCAGTACTTC
TRBV30	13	TRBJ1-1	NA	NA	CAWSVLERTEAFF	TGTGCCTGGAGTGTACTGGAACGGACTGAAGCTTTCTTT
TRBV5-1	13	TRBJ2-3	NA	NA	CASSGRPGDTQYF	TGCGCCAGCAGCGGGCGGCCTGGGGATACGCAGTATTTT
TRBV4-1	11	TRBJ1-2	NA	NA	CASSQSGGYTF	TGCGCCAGCAGCCAGAGTGGTGGCTACACCTTC
TRBV29-1	10	TRBJ2-5	NA	NA	CSVELGTQYF	TGCAGCGTTGAACTGGGGACCCAGTACTTC
TRBV5-1	11	TRBJ2-3	NA	NA	CASSLRGTQYF	TGCGCCAGCAGCTTGAGGGGTACGCAGTATTTT
TRBV4-1	16	TRBJ2-5	once	TRBD2	CASSQLGLAGHETQYF	TGCGCCAGCAGCCAATTGGGACTAGCGGGACATGAGACCCAGTACTTC
TRBV28	15	TRBJ2-7	NA	TRBD2	CASSPRLAGGYEQYF	TGTGCCAGCAGTCCACGACTAGCGGGGGGGTACGAGCAGTACTTC
TRBV13	15	TRBJ2-6	few	NA	CASSPTYSGANVLTF	TGTGCCAGCAGCCCTACCTACTCTGGGGCCAACGTCCTGACTTTC
TRBV4-1	15	TRBJ2-3	NA	TRBD1	CASSQQGASTDTQYF	TGCGCCAGCAGCCAACAGGGGGCTAGCACAGATACGCAGTATTTT
TRBV29-1	10	TRBJ1-5	few	NA	CSVGGQPQHF	TGCAGCGTTGGCGGACAGCCCCAGCATTTT
TRBV5-1	14	TRBJ2-7	NA	TRBD2	CASSLASGDYEQYF	TGCGCCAGCAGCTTGGCCAGCGGGGACTACGAGCAGTACTTC
TRBV27	15	TRBJ1-1	NA	TRBD1	CASSELDRGNTEAFF	TGTGCCAGCAGTGAACTGGACAGGGGAAACACTGAAGCTTTCTTT
TRBV29-1	13	TRBJ2-7	few	NA	CSVEDSAAYEQYF	TGCAGCGTTGAAGATTCGGCTGCCTACGAGCAGTACTTC
TRBV19	16	TRBJ2-1	NA	TRBD2	CASPPGAGGPYNEQFF	TGTGCCAGTCCCCCCGGGGCGGGGGGGCCCTACAATGAGCAGTTCTTC
TRBV4-1	14	TRBJ1-1	few	NA	CASSQEIGLGEAFF	TGCGCCAGCAGCCAAGAGATCGGGTTAGGAGAAGCTTTCTTT
TRBV4-2	13	TRBJ2-1	once	NA	CASSQDLYNEQFF	TGTGCCAGCAGCCAAGATCTCTACAATGAGCAGTTCTTC
TRBV9	14	TRBJ2-7	NA	TRBD1	CASSVADRAYEQYF	TGTGCCAGCAGCGTAGCCGACAGGGCCTACGAGCAGTACTTC
TRBV11-2	15	TRBJ2-5	few	NA	CASSLPPGNQETQYF	TGTGCCAGCAGCTTACCCCCGGGGAACCAAGAGACCCAGTACTTC
TRBV11-2	14	TRBJ2-7	NA	NA	CASSLGGGGYEQYF	TGTGCCAGCAGCTTAGGAGGGGGTGGCTACGAGCAGTACTTC
TRBV2	13	TRBJ2-3	NA	NA	CASGGSGTDTQYF	TGTGCCAGCGGAGGTTCGGGCACAGATACGCAGTATTTT
TRBV30	11	TRBJ1-4	NA	NA	CAWSVDLGVFF	TGTGCCTGGAGTGTGGACCTGGGGGTGTTTTTT
TRBV9	16	TRBJ2-3	NA	TRBD2	CASSVGLAASTDTQYF	TGTGCCAGCAGCGTAGGACTAGCGGCTAGCACAGATACGCAGTATTTT
TRBV4-3	13	TRBJ1-2	once	NA	CASSQTGNYGYTF	TGCGCCAGCAGCCAAACAGGGAACTATGGCTACACCTTC